The entry below describes one T cell receptor (beta chain). Generated by immunoSEQ multiplex PCR, the TCRdb table keeps only in-frame clones and is missing some. In the table there are 40,000 to 50,000 clones, 93% of which are singletons. The entry originates in a study of T cell changes during pregnancy in multiple sclerosis. Germline assignment: CDR1 PRHDT and CDR2 FYEKMQ (reference sequence). The CDR3 loop spans 13 amino acids. Trimming cost V 0 bases and J 15 bases; bases outside gene matches: 7. This TCR was recovered from a female donor with multiple sclerosis, enrolled in a pregnancy study. This sequence joins TRBV13 and TRBJ2-4; 8 nucleotides agree with TRBD1. The sequences come from CD8+ T cells from peripheral blood mononuclear cells, collected after pregnancy. The CDR3 DNA sequence: TGTGCCAGCAGCTTAGGCCGGGGGACAGGTGCGTACTTC. It yields the protein CASSLGRGTGAYF.